This T cell receptor beta chain originates from a study of T cell responses to AZD1222 COVID-19 vaccine. Concerning this clone: Its antigen is not identified.

Germline CDR1 reads SGHTA; CDR2 reads FQGNSA. This CDR3 contains 13 residues. V dropped 4 bases and J dropped 12; count of bases not matched to a gene: 9. The study, taken as a whole, reports: Clonal diversity may have been underestimated in mostly white British donors.

Method: immunoSEQ multiplex PCR; TCRdb's copy keeps in-frame clones and lacks some. The sample includes 60,000 to 75,000 clones, more than 60% of them seen just once. This TCR came from an adult who received the AZD1222 COVID-19 vaccine. The chain uses TRBV7-2 and TRBJ1-2, with 9 bases lining up with TRBD1. Material: peripheral blood, obtained 28 days after the second AZD1222 dose. The CDR3 coding sequence is TGTGCCAGCAGCTCCAGCGTGAGGACAGGGGACACCTTC. Amino acids: CASSSSVRTGDTF.